A single sample is the source of the 26 T cell receptor beta chains below, sequenced in a study of blood T cells in healthy people across ages. The use of a sample-barcoded 5' primer and a J-beta primer mix characterized a second PCR of roughly 7 to 12 cycles. Via MiXCR, TCRdb re-called the 5' RACE reads, giving one row per CDR3 protein. The table lists roughly 410,000 distinct CDR3 sequences, approximately 51% of them singletons. The sequencing input was blood. The receptor source for this set is a man aged 60-69 years in good health.

The CDR3 coding sequence is TGTGCCAGCAATACAGGGGGCTCCTATGGCTACACCTTC. Residues: CASNTGGSYGYTF. The chain uses TRBV3-1 and TRBJ1-2; 9 nucleotides align to TRBD1. The V and J ends lost 7 bases and 4 bases, in that order; junction bases with no gene match: 4. Germline V gene lookup returns CDR1 LGHDT and CDR2 YNNKEL (reference sequence). The CDR3 has 13 amino acids.

This clonotype has just one count. The genes are TRBV7-9 and TRBJ2-1; D is undetermined. Trimming removed 4 bases from V and 2 bases from J, with 6 bases in between. In germline, CDR1 is SEHNR, CDR2 FQNEAQ (reference sequence). CDR3 length equals 13 residues. CDR3 region: CASSCQAYNEQFF. The CDR3 nucleotides read TGTGCCAGCAGCTGCCAGGCCTACAATGAGCAGTTCTTC.

CDR3 sequence: CASSWGLAGGLTDTQYF. Written as DNA, the CDR3 is TGTGCCAGCAGCTGGGGACTAGCGGGGGGGCTCACAGATACGCAGTATTTT. This chain connects TRBV7-9 to TRBJ2-3, with 16 bases lining up with TRBD2. Trimming at V came to 4 bases and at J to 2 bases, leaving 3 bases not matched to a gene. The germline gives CDR1 SEHNR, CDR2 FQNEAQ (reference sequence). There are 17 residues in the CDR3.

This clonotype appeared a few times. The genes are TRBV6-5 and TRBJ2-7; D not certain. Germline CDR1 reads MNHEY; CDR2 reads SVGAGI. Trimming removed 6 bases at V and 5 bases at J, with 14 bases between. This CDR3 contains 13 residues. The CDR3 sequence: CASRRTPLDEQYF. The CDR3 DNA follows: TGTGCCAGCAGGCGGACCCCTCTGGACGAGCAGTACTTC.

To note about this clonotype: Mismatch with germline at one junction end may stem from a read error. This chain uses TRBV2 with TRBJ1-2; D might be TRBD1 (5 bases). The CDR3 spans 15 residues. Germline V gene sequence: CDR1 SNHLY, CDR2 FYNNEI. CDR3 sequence (DNA): TGTGCCTGCAGTTCTCCGGCAGGGACTAACTATGGCTACACCTTC. The encoded protein is CACSSPAGTNYGYTF.

This clonotype was seen just once. The V call is TRBV12-3 or TRBV12-4, the J call TRBJ2-3; D is uncertain. V was clipped by 6 bases and J by 4 bases, with 14 bases between them. The CDR3 loop spans 14 amino acids. The CDR3 nucleotides read TGTGCCAGCAGCTCCAGCTCTCTAGCAGATACGCAGTATTTT. Residues: CASSSSSLADTQYF.

Only a few counts were recorded for this clonotype. J is TRBJ2-7 and V is TRBV27; D not resolved. This CDR3 comprises 11 residues. CDR1 MNHEY and CDR2 SMNVEV come from the germline V gene (reference sequence). Between the trimmed V and J ends, which lost 4 bases and 4 bases, there was a span of 5 bases. The CDR3 DNA sequence: TGTGCCAGCAGTTCCATTTACGAGCAGTACTTC. This encodes CASSSIYEQYF.

This sequence joins TRBV5-1 and TRBJ2-3; perhaps TRBD1 as D (6 bases). V lost 4 bases, J lost 8 bases, and 17 bases lay in between. Germline-derived CDR1 and CDR2 are SGHRS and YFSETQ. CDR3 size: 14 residues. DNA of the CDR3: TGCGCCAGCAGCACCGACAGGTCTTCAGGTACGCAGTATTTT. Protein sequence: CASSTDRSSGTQYF.

As regards this clonotype: A much more abundant neighbour one base away suggests this may be a read error. The genes are TRBV28 and TRBJ1-2; D unclear. The V end was cut by 6 bases, the J end by 2 bases, with 10 bases between. The CDR3 covers 13 residues. Germline V gene sequence: CDR1 MDHEN, CDR2 SYDVKM. For the CDR3, the DNA is TGTGCCAGCAGCCCACAGAGGAACTATGGCTACACCTTC. This codes for CASSPQRNYGYTF.

This clonotype came up a few times. J is TRBJ2-5 and V is TRBV20-1, with 8 bases that match TRBD1. The V and J ends lost 5 bases and 4 bases, in that order; junction bases with no gene match: 3. The length of the CDR3 is 12 residues. Per the germline V gene, CDR1 is DFQATT and CDR2 is SNEGSKA (reference sequence). The CDR3 nucleotides read TGCAGTGCTGCCAGGGGGCGAGAGACCCAGTACTTC. The encoded protein is CSAARGRETQYF.

The genes are TRBV20-1 and TRBJ2-3, with D tentatively TRBD2 (7 bases). The CDR3 totals 18 residues. V was shortened by 0 bases and J by 6 bases, with 25 bases between the two germline ends. CDR1 is DFQATT, CDR2 SNEGSKA, per germline (reference sequence). The CDR3 region has the DNA TGCAGTGCTAGAGATCGTACTCTCCTCTCGGGGGGCCACGATACGCAGTATTTT. This sequence encodes CSARDRTLLSGGHDTQYF.

The chain links TRBV18 to TRBJ2-5, with 11 bases aligning to TRBD1. The CDR3 extends over 17 amino acids. V lost 3 bases to trimming and J lost 11 bases; unmatched junction nucleotides: 17. Germline V CDR1 and CDR2: KGHSH, LQKENI. The CDR3 nucleotides read TGTGCCAGCTCACCGCTTACCGGGACAGGGGGTGCGGCGGTACAGTACTTC. Its protein is CASSPLTGTGGAAVQYF.

In DNA, the CDR3 is TGTGCCAGCAGTTACGGGTCGAGGCAGCGGTCCTCCTACAATGAGCAGTTCTTC. Its protein product is CASSYGSRQRSSYNEQFF. The chain recombines TRBV6-5 with TRBJ2-1, with a tentative D call TRBD2 (5 bases). V lost 2 bases, J lost 0 bases, and 17 bases lay in between. The V gene's germline CDR1 is MNHEY and CDR2 SVGAGI. The length of the CDR3 is 18 residues.

The genes are TRBV29-1 and TRBJ2-5; D gene ambiguous. V was clipped by 4 bases and J by 2 bases, with 5 bases between them. Germline CDR1 and CDR2: SQVTM and ANQGSEA. This CDR3 contains 11 residues. CDR3 nucleotide sequence: TGCAGCGTTGTGGATCAAGAGACCCAGTACTTC. Amino acid sequence: CSVVDQETQYF.

This chain links TRBV28 with TRBJ2-5; TRBD1 agrees at 10 bases. The ends lost 7 bases at V and 5 bases at J; junction bases unmatched: 10. Germline V CDR1 and CDR2: MDHEN, SYDVKM. CDR3 size: 15 residues. CDR3 region: CASNPHPGQGETQYF. For the CDR3, the DNA is TGTGCCAGCAATCCACACCCGGGACAGGGGGAGACCCAGTACTTC.

There are a few counts of this clonotype. CDR3 amino acids: CSAVDGLGYEQYF. The CDR3 DNA sequence: TGCAGCGCCGTGGACGGACTTGGATACGAGCAGTACTTC. The gene calls are TRBV29-1 and TRBJ2-7, with TRBD2 as a possible D gene (5 bases). The CDR3 sequence is 13 residues long. V shed 7 bases and J shed 4 bases, with 17 bases lying between them. The germline V gene encodes CDR1 SQVTM and CDR2 ANQGSEA.

The gene calls are TRBV5-1 and TRBJ2-3; 9 nucleotides line up with TRBD2. V shed 0 bases, J shed 8 bases, and the junction held 10 bases outside the gene matches. Germline assignment: CDR1 SGHRS and CDR2 YFSETQ. This CDR3 is built from 16 residues. The CDR3 sequence is CASSLELAGAAGTQYF. CDR3 DNA: TGCGCCAGCAGCTTGGAGTTAGCGGGAGCGGCAGGTACGCAGTATTTT.

This chain joins TRBV2 and TRBJ2-5; 10 bases match TRBD2. With 4 bases clipped from V and 11 bases from J, the junction kept 10 bases outside the gene matches. Per germline, CDR1 SNHLY and CDR2 FYNNEI. This CDR3 has 14 residues. The CDR3 DNA is TGTGCCAGCAGTGGGACTAGCGGTTACTACGATCAGTACTTC. It translates to CASSGTSGYYDQYF. Drawing the rest from reference TRBV2 and TRBJ2-5, the complete variable domain is EPEVTQTPSHQVTQMGQEVILRCVPISNHLYFYWYRQILGQKVEFLVSFYNNEISEKSEIFDDQFSVERPDGSNFTLKIRSTKLEDSAMYFCASSGTSGYYDQYFGPGTRLLVL.

The chain combines TRBV7-2 with TRBJ2-3, with TRBD2 identical over 10 bases. This CDR3 region has 18 residues. Germline V gene data show CDR1 as SGHTA and CDR2 as FQGNSA. The V and J ends lost 1 base and 7 bases, in that order; junction bases with no gene match: 14. CDR3 nucleotide sequence: TGTGCCAGCAGCTTAGAGTCTACTAGCGGGGCTGCCCGGAATACGCAGTATTTT. This sequence encodes CASSLESTSGAARNTQYF.

This clonotype appeared a few times. At one end, the junction sequence differs from germline, possibly due to a read error. J is TRBJ2-2 and V is TRBV28; 7 bases are shared with TRBD1. This CDR3 region has 16 residues. Germline lookup yields CDR1 MDHEN and CDR2 SYDVKM. The CDR3 reads CASSLLTPGQTGELFF. For the CDR3, the DNA is TGTGCCAGTAGTTTACTCACTCCGGGACAGACCGGGGAGTTGTTTTTT. The variable domain in full, completed from reference TRBV28 and TRBJ2-2, reads DVKVTQSSRYLVKRTGEKVFLECVQDMDHENMFWYRQDPGLGLRLIYFSYDVKMKEKGDIPEGYSVSREKKERFSLILESASTNQTSMYLCASSLLTPGQTGELFFGEGSRLTVL.

This chain links TRBV7-9 with TRBJ2-3, with D possibly TRBD2 on 6 matching bases. The CDR3 has 14 residues. V shed 6 bases and J shed 1 base, with 11 bases lying between them. Germline V gives CDR1 SEHNR, CDR2 FQNEAQ (reference sequence). The DNA of the CDR3 is TGTGCCAGCAGGCCGGGAGATGGCACAGATACGCAGTATTTT. It codes for CASRPGDGTDTQYF.

This rearrangement joins TRBV20-1 to TRBJ2-3, with D unresolved. Germline CDR1 and CDR2: DFQATT and SNEGSKA (reference sequence). The CDR3 spans 13 residues. V lost 2 bases to trimming and J lost 0 bases, with 6 bases between them. The CDR3 bases are TGCAGTGCTAGACCCCCTAGCACAGATACGCAGTATTTT. Its translation: CSARPPSTDTQYF.

Worth noting for this clonotype: A much larger clone is a single base away; this may be a read error. This chain uses TRBV6-1 with TRBJ2-3; 11 bases agree with TRBD2. The CDR3 length is 17 residues. Germline-derived CDR1 and CDR2 are MNHNS and SASEGT. The V gene end was trimmed by 8 bases and the J gene end by 5 bases; junction bases not matched to a gene: 15. This CDR3 is CASRQLAGELEGDTQYF. CDR3 nucleotide sequence: TGTGCCAGCCGACAACTAGCGGGAGAGCTCGAGGGAGATACGCAGTATTTT.

The chain combines TRBV28 with TRBJ2-5, with 7 bases lining up with TRBD1. The V segment lost 2 bases and the J segment 5 bases; nucleotides outside the gene matches: 5. CDR3 size: 14 residues. CDR1 and CDR2 (germline): MDHEN, SYDVKM. This CDR3 reads CASSLEGTAETQYF. Written as DNA, the CDR3 is TGTGCCAGCAGTTTAGAGGGGACAGCTGAGACCCAGTACTTC.

V gene TRBV4-2 combines with J gene TRBJ2-1; TRBD2 matches at 7 bases. Germline V gene lookup returns CDR1 LGHNA and CDR2 YNFKEQ. Trimming cost V 1 base and J 7 bases; bases outside gene matches: 10. This CDR3 region has 16 residues. The CDR3 DNA reads TGTGCCAGCAGCCAAGCTAACGCGGGAGCCGTAAATGAGCAGTTCTTC. Encoded protein: CASSQANAGAVNEQFF.

This chain connects TRBV3-1 to TRBJ2-1, with D uncertain. This CDR3 has 17 residues. V lost 4 bases and J 0 bases, leaving 16 bases between the germline ends. Germline values: CDR1 LGHDT, CDR2 YNNKEL (reference sequence). CDR3 region: CASSPKRSASSYNEQFF. The CDR3 DNA follows: TGTGCCAGCAGCCCTAAAAGGAGTGCCAGCTCCTACAATGAGCAGTTCTTC.